Listed below are T cell receptor beta chains from one sample, sequenced in a study of OX40 agonist ivuxolimab in advanced cancers. Sequencing was performed with immunoSEQ multiplex PCR; in TCRdb, only in-frame clones are kept and a portion is missing. The table shows approximately 100,000 clones, with about nine tenths occurring only once. Source: CD4+ or CD8+ T cells sorted from blood, taken in a trial of the OX40 agonist ivuxolimab. These receptors all stem from an adult with an advanced solid tumor such as melanoma, head and neck, liver or kidney cancer. Each CDR3 is given with its conserved first and last residue. The order of the fields is J gene, V gene, CDR3 protein.

>TRBJ1-5|TRBV28
CASSKRTGSQPQHF
>TRBJ2-4|TRBV6-4
CATITVEGKNIQYF
>TRBJ2-4|TRBV28
CASSFGAGGPRDIQYF
>TRBJ2-7|TRBV7-2
CASSLAGESSYEQYF
>TRBJ1-1|TRBV19
CASSTRTGGGRAEAFF
>TRBJ2-3|TRBV4-3
CASSQGRAGDTQYF
>TRBJ1-1|TRBV2
CASSSGAWTEAFF
>TRBJ2-6|TRBV28
CASTTGSSGANVLTF
>TRBJ2-1|TRBV9
CASSPYSGYSYNEQFF
>TRBJ2-3|TRBV27
CASSRPGLATDTQYF
>TRBJ2-1|TRBV28
CASSRTSDTYNEQFF
>TRBJ2-7|TRBV28
CASSIGTGVYEQYF
>.|TRBV4-2
CASSQDQQGYYEQYF
>TRBJ1-4|TRBV4-1
CASSHLRGRDEKLFF
>TRBJ2-5|TRBV7-2
CASSSDYRSQETQYF
>TRBJ2-1|TRBV2
CAIPEVRGVPGEQFF
>TRBJ1-2|TRBV6-1
CASSESFKLDLGYGYTF
>TRBJ1-1|TRBV9
CASSVVGQGDITEAFF
>TRBJ2-2|TRBV4-3
CASSQDELAGGGNTGELFF
>TRBJ2-1|TRBV9
CASSPGLAGGSGHEQFF
>TRBJ2-7|TRBV11-2
CASSLGGWYEQYF
>TRBJ2-5|TRBV5-1
CASSLGAKETQYF
>TRBJ2-3|TRBV7-9
CASSSSSVDTQYF